These 7 T cell receptor beta chains were sequenced from one sample in a study of T cell responses to AZD1222 COVID-19 vaccine. Data came from immunoSEQ multiplex PCR; TCRdb stores just in-frame clones and leaves some out. In the table there are about 180,000 clones, around 94% of which are singletons. The material sequenced was peripheral blood, taken 28 days after the second AZD1222 dose. These receptors came from an adult who received the AZD1222 COVID-19 vaccine.

CDR3 sequence reads: CASSFDLSLYGYTF. For the CDR3, the DNA is TGTGCCAGCAGTTTTGATCTCTCCCTCTATGGCTACACCTTC. V and J are TRBV28 and TRBJ1-2; no definite D call. V lost 3 bases to trimming and J lost 4 bases, with 12 bases between them. The germline gives CDR1 MDHEN, CDR2 SYDVKM. This CDR3 has 14 amino acids.

The chain uses TRBV3-1 (or the pseudogene TRBV3-2) and TRBJ2-2; 8 bases are shared with TRBD2. CDR1 LGHDT and CDR2 YNNKEL come from the germline V gene (reference sequence). J lost 7 bases, V lost 7 bases, and 14 bases had no gene match. This CDR3 spans 16 amino acids. CDR3 in amino acids: CASTRIGGVGGGELFF. DNA for the CDR3: TGTGCCAGCACCCGGATCGGGGGGGTCGGCGGCGGGGAGCTGTTTTTT.

J is TRBJ1-1 and V is TRBV6-5; D is possibly TRBD1 (5 bases). Between the trimmed V and J ends, which lost 5 bases and 1 base, there was a span of 14 bases. The V gene's germline CDR1 is MNHEY and CDR2 SVGAGI. CDR3 length: 15 amino acids. CDR3 loop: CASSTGQRRNTEAFF. The DNA of the CDR3 is TGTGCCAGCAGTACAGGCCAAAGGAGGAACACTGAAGCTTTCTTT.

This sequence joins TRBV30 and TRBJ2-1; the D gene is possibly TRBD1 (5 bases). V gave up 0 bases and J gave up 5 bases, with 14 bases separating them. CDR1 GTSNPN and CDR2 SVGIG come from the germline V gene (reference sequence). CDR3 length: 15 amino acids. CDR3 loop: CAWSVGLGPNNEQFF. In DNA form, the CDR3 reads TGTGCCTGGAGTGTAGGATTGGGGCCTAACAATGAGCAGTTCTTC.

The chain recombines TRBV6-5 with TRBJ1-6; TRBD1 aligns across 8 bases. The ends lost 2 bases at V and 7 bases at J; junction bases unmatched: 4. The CDR3 has 15 residues. CDR1 MNHEY and CDR2 SVGAGI come from the germline V gene. CDR3 sequence: CASSYNDRGNSPLHF. The CDR3 region has the DNA TGTGCCAGCAGTTACAACGACAGGGGAAATTCACCCCTCCACTTT.

This clone has just one count. The rearrangement links TRBV7-9 to TRBJ1-4; the match to TRBD1 covers 9 bases. The CDR3 runs to 14 residues. Germline lookup yields CDR1 SEHNR and CDR2 FQNEAQ (reference sequence). With V trimmed by 7 bases and J by 6 bases, 6 bases remained unmatched. The CDR3 DNA follows: TGTGCCAGCACCCCAGGGGACAGGGATGAAAAACTGTTTTTT. This encodes CASTPGDRDEKLFF.

V is TRBV11-3 and J is TRBJ1-6; TRBD1 matches at 7 bases. CDR3 length equals 15 residues. With 2 bases clipped from V and 7 bases from J, the junction kept 5 bases outside the gene matches. Germline values: CDR1 SGHNT, CDR2 YENEEA. The CDR3 region is CASSLSPGGNSPLHF. CDR3 nucleotide sequence: TGTGCCAGCAGCTTATCCCCAGGGGGAAATTCACCCCTCCACTTT. Filled out from reference TRBV11-3 and TRBJ1-6, the complete variable domain reads EAGVVQSPRYKIIEKKQPVAFWCNPISGHNTLYWYLQNLGQGPELLIRYENEEAVDDSQLPKDRFSAERLKGVDSTLKIQPAELGDSAVYLCASSLSPGGNSPLHFGNGTRLTVT.